This T cell receptor beta chain was observed in a study of PD-L1 blockade in urothelial cancer. Study overall: Males with urothelial cancer arising in the bladder constituted twenty-five of the 29 patients. The authors examined blood 3 weeks (second dose) and 6 weeks after treatment start. Findings of the study overall: In blood sampled pretreatment, TCR clonality below the median predicted better survival. Greater 3-week expansion of tumor-associated blood clones was recorded for durable-benefit patients.

The data were produced by immunoSEQ multiplex PCR, yet TCRdb's version contains in-frame clones alone and is incomplete. The table lists approximately 38,000 clones, 75% to 90% of them singletons. Time point given: peripheral blood 6 weeks after treatment start. In the case of this clone: The antigen is undetermined.

J gave up 4 bases and V 6 bases, and 3 bases lay outside the gene matches. The CDR3 is 13 amino acids. Germline CDR1 and CDR2: MNHNS and SASEGT. This chain links TRBV6-1 with TRBJ1-1; 9 bases line up with TRBD1. This specimen consisted of PBMCs, obtained around atezolizumab (anti-PD-L1) treatment. The source of this sequence is a man aged 60-69 years with urothelial cancer. The CDR3 protein is CASRRQGGTEAFF. The CDR3 bases are TGTGCCAGCAGGCGACAGGGGGGCACTGAAGCTTTCTTT.